The clone carrying this T cell receptor (beta chain) is a singleton in its sample. The method was immunoSEQ multiplex PCR; TCRdb's version includes in-frame clones alone and lacks a portion of them. The repertoire holds tens of thousands of clones, with roughly 94% as singletons. Germline-derived CDR1 and CDR2 are SGHKS and YYEKEE (reference sequence). V lost 2 bases, J lost 0 bases, and 3 bases stayed unmatched. This CDR3 spans 15 amino acids. These data come from a study of T cell changes during pregnancy in multiple sclerosis. The TCR was taken from a female donor with multiple sclerosis, enrolled in a pregnancy study. This sample comprised CD4+ T cells from peripheral blood mononuclear cells, obtained in the second trimester of pregnancy. The chain joins TRBV5-5 to TRBJ2-5, with 8 bases that match TRBD2. The CDR3 DNA reads TGTGCCAGCAGCTTAGCGGGGGTAAACCAAGAGACCCAGTACTTC. Its translation: CASSLAGVNQETQYF.